The 29 T cell receptor beta chains listed next were all sequenced from one sample in a study of blood T cell repertoires in COVID-19. The protocol was immunoSEQ multiplex PCR, while the TCRdb copy is restricted to in-frame clones and leaves out a portion. The sample includes some 250,000 clones, less than 90% of them seen just once. The sequenced material came from peripheral blood. The receptors shown here come from a man between 60 and 75 years old with acute or convalescent COVID-19.

The chain links TRBV5-1 to TRBJ2-5; no clear D. Trimming pared 0 bases from V and 5 bases from J, leaving 11 bases between. Per the germline V gene, CDR1 is SGHRS and CDR2 is YFSETQ. The CDR3 extends over 14 amino acids. In DNA form, the CDR3 reads TGCGCCAGCAGCTTGGGTCTATTTGAGGAGACCCAGTACTTC. It yields the protein CASSLGLFEETQYF.

In its sample, this clone was seen once. The CDR3 DNA reads TGTGCCAGTAGTCTCTATGCTGGACAGGTTGGCTCTGGAAACACCATATATTTT. Translated, it gives CASSLYAGQVGSGNTIYF. The J gene is TRBJ1-3, the V gene TRBV19, with TRBD1 matching 7 bases. The germline gives CDR1 LNHDA, CDR2 SQIVND (reference sequence). This CDR3 is 18 amino acids long. The junction had 13 bases not matched to a gene; V was cut back by 5 bases and J by 0 bases.

The chain joins TRBV18 to TRBJ1-5; D is uncertain. The V end was cut by 6 bases, the J end by 4 bases, with 10 bases between. This CDR3 is 13 amino acids long. Germline-derived CDR1 and CDR2 are KGHSH and LQKENI. The CDR3 bases are TGTGCCAGCTCCGTGACTGTTAATCAGCCCCAGCATTTT. Encoded protein: CASSVTVNQPQHF.

This sequence joins TRBV18 and TRBJ2-1, with 9 bases fitting TRBD2. The CDR3 is made up of 18 amino acids. V shed 0 bases, J shed 12 bases, and the junction held 18 bases outside the gene matches. Germline values: CDR1 KGHSH, CDR2 LQKENI. As DNA, the CDR3 is TGTGCCAGCTCACCACCCCGAGCGGGAGGCCTTACCCCTAATCTGCAGTTCTTC. It encodes CASSPPRAGGLTPNLQFF.

The chain's CDR3 is CASGLVLGTARPNEKLFF. CDR3 nucleotide sequence: TGTGCTAGTGGTTTGGTACTAGGGACAGCGCGCCCTAATGAAAAACTGTTTTTT. J is TRBJ1-4 and V is TRBV12-5; 7 nucleotides line up with TRBD1. In germline, CDR1 is LGHNT, CDR2 FRNRAP. This CDR3 has 18 residues. J gave up 3 bases and V 0 bases, and 10 bases lay outside the gene matches.

With respect to this clone: This sample includes further DNA sequences coding for the same CDR3. The chain is built from TRBV7-9 and TRBJ2-7; a possible D gene is TRBD2 (5 bases). The germline V gene has CDR1 SEHNR and CDR2 FQNEAQ (reference sequence). The CDR3 has 13 residues. The V and J ends lost 2 bases and 1 base respectively, with 6 bases between them. The CDR3 reads CASSLPGSYEQYF. Here the CDR3 DNA reads TGTGCCAGCAGCTTACCGGGATCCTACGAGCAGTACTTC.

This clone was observed a few times. CDR3 in DNA: TGTGCCATCCAGTTAGCGTCCTACAATGAGCAGTTCTTC. Amino acid sequence: CAIQLASYNEQFF. The V call is TRBV10-3, the J call TRBJ2-1, with a weak D call TRBD2 (5 bases). V gave up 8 bases and J gave up 1 base, with 9 bases separating them. CDR1 ENHRY and CDR2 SYGVKD come from the germline V gene. The CDR3 contains 13 residues.

The rearrangement links TRBV18 to TRBJ2-1; TRBD2 aligns across 13 bases. CDR1 and CDR2 from the germline V gene are KGHSH and LQKENI. The CDR3 is 20 amino acids. The trim removed 0 bases at V and 4 bases at J, leaving 12 bases unmatched. CDR3 sequence (DNA): TGTGCCAGCTCACCACCGACTAGCGGGAGGCCGGTTATCCCTTACAATGAGCAGTTCTTC. Amino acids: CASSPPTSGRPVIPYNEQFF.

The CDR3 nucleotides read TGCGCCAGCAGCCTCACAGGGGCCAACGAGCAGTACTTC. Translating gives CASSLTGANEQYF. The J gene is TRBJ2-7, the V gene TRBV4-1, with TRBD1 matching 7 bases. The CDR3 contains 13 residues. Germline V gene data show CDR1 as MGHRA and CDR2 as YSYEKL. V shed 4 bases and J 5 bases; nucleotides not matched to a gene: 5.

The chain recombines TRBV6-4 with TRBJ2-1; D remains ambiguous. CDR3 length: 15 residues. V was shortened by 6 bases and J by 0 bases, with 12 bases between the two germline ends. The germline V gene encodes CDR1 MRHNA and CDR2 SNTAGT. This chain's CDR3 is CASSLIGSSYNEQFF. The CDR3 nucleotides are TGTGCCAGCAGCCTCATCGGTAGCTCCTACAATGAGCAGTTCTTC.

The chain couples TRBV7-9 to TRBJ2-1; D is perhaps TRBD1 (5 bases). The V and J ends lost 6 bases and 7 bases respectively, with 19 bases between them. This CDR3 is 15 amino acids long. The germline V gene has CDR1 SEHNR and CDR2 FQNEAQ (reference sequence). CDR3 DNA: TGTGCCAGCAGTCATTGGATTCCAGGGATAAATGAGCAGTTCTTC. The encoded protein is CASSHWIPGINEQFF.

The chain employs TRBV25-1 and TRBJ2-1; 9 bases line up with TRBD1. Looked up from germline, CDR1 is MGHDK and CDR2 is SYGVNS. The CDR3 loop spans 12 amino acids. J lost 7 bases, V lost 6 bases, and 1 base had no gene match. DNA of the CDR3: TGTGCCAGCAGCGGGACAGGGAATGAGCAGTTCTTC. Protein: CASSGTGNEQFF.

The CDR3 region has the DNA TGCAGCCCCTTGGGCGGGAGGGTATGGGATCGGGCCTACGAGCAGTACTTC. Its translation is CSPLGGRVWDRAYEQYF. V is TRBV29-1 and J is TRBJ2-7; 9 positions match TRBD2. CDR3 length: 17 residues. J gave up 2 bases and V 8 bases, and 19 bases lay outside the gene matches. Germline CDR1 is SQVTM and CDR2 is ANQGSEA.

This clone has just one count. The CDR3, as DNA: TGTGCCAGCAGCCAAGATCTGAAGGGGACTGAAGCTTTCTTT. This codes for CASSQDLKGTEAFF. This rearrangement joins TRBV4-2 to TRBJ1-1; the D gene is possibly TRBD1 (5 bases). CDR1 is LGHNA, CDR2 YNFKEQ, per germline. V lost 0 bases to trimming and J lost 5 bases, with 10 bases between them. The CDR3 contains 14 residues.

The rearrangement joins TRBV2 to TRBJ2-7, with D tentatively TRBD1 (6 bases). The CDR3 has 15 amino acids. Trimming took off 3 bases at V and 3 bases at J, with 15 bases between the two ends. Germline CDR1 SNHLY, CDR2 FYNNEI. CDR3 loop: CASSDWTAHLYEQYF. The CDR3 DNA reads TGTGCCAGCAGTGATTGGACAGCTCACCTCTACGAGCAGTACTTC.

This sequence joins TRBV27 and TRBJ2-6; TRBD1 agrees at 10 bases. In germline, CDR1 is MNHEY, CDR2 SMNVEV (reference sequence). The CDR3 is made up of 17 amino acids. V shed 5 bases and J 1 base; nucleotides not matched to a gene: 5. Here the CDR3 reads CASSPGTGVSGANVLTF. In DNA form, the CDR3 reads TGTGCCAGCAGTCCAGGGACAGGGGTGTCTGGGGCCAACGTCCTGACTTTC.

The chain links TRBV29-1 to TRBJ1-2; 8 bases line up with TRBD1. The length of the CDR3 is 15 residues. Germline trimming cut 5 bases from V and 8 bases from J; bases unmatched to any gene: 16. Germline V gene data show CDR1 as SQVTM and CDR2 as ANQGSEA. The DNA for the CDR3 is TGCAGCGTTTTTGAACCGGGACAGGAACTACGGGGCTACACCTTC. Translated: CSVFEPGQELRGYTF.

The rearrangement uses TRBV4-1 and TRBJ2-1, with TRBD2 matching over 8 bases. CDR3 length: 15 residues. Losses at the gene ends were 0 bases for V and 4 bases for J; bases not matched to a gene: 2. CDR1 and CDR2 from the germline V gene are MGHRA and YSYEKL. The CDR3 spells CASSQDTSGYNEQFF. The DNA of the CDR3 is TGCGCCAGCAGCCAAGACACTAGCGGATACAATGAGCAGTTCTTC.

The CDR3 is CASSHQSPGELFF. CDR3 DNA: TGTGCCAGCAGCCATCAATCCCCCGGGGAGCTGTTTTTT. The chain uses TRBV3-1 (or the pseudogene TRBV3-2) and TRBJ2-2; D unclear. The CDR3 is made up of 13 amino acids. Trimming took off 3 bases at V and 6 bases at J, with 8 bases between the two ends. The germline V gene encodes CDR1 LGHDT and CDR2 YNNKEL (reference sequence).

The chain is built from TRBV15 and TRBJ2-7; 7 nucleotides align to TRBD2. Germline V gives CDR1 LNHNV, CDR2 YYDKDF (reference sequence). The CDR3 is 14 residues long. Trimming cost V 2 bases and J 4 bases; bases outside gene matches: 5. The CDR3 DNA sequence: TGTGCCACCAGCAGACGGGGGGACGGGTACGAGCAGTACTTC. Its translation is CATSRRGDGYEQYF.

The rearrangement uses TRBV10-3 and TRBJ1-1; 7 bases map to TRBD1. The CDR3 is 15 amino acids. Germline CDR1 reads ENHRY; CDR2 reads SYGVKD. The V segment lost 5 bases and the J segment 5 bases; nucleotides outside the gene matches: 11. The CDR3 is CAISQTGQGGTEAFF. In nucleotides, the CDR3 is TGTGCCATCAGTCAGACAGGGCAAGGGGGGACTGAAGCTTTCTTT.

The gene calls are TRBV28 and TRBJ1-5, with D perhaps TRBD1 (5 bases). Germline CDR1 MDHEN, CDR2 SYDVKM. CDR3 length equals 14 residues. V was shortened by 3 bases and J by 4 bases, with 10 bases between the two germline ends. CDR3 sequence: CASSLTVSNQPQHF. The CDR3 region has the DNA TGTGCCAGCAGTTTGACAGTTTCAAATCAGCCCCAGCATTTT.

The CDR3 DNA reads TGTGCCAGCAGCAGCGGGACCCGCGGAGGGGAGCTGTTTTTT. Protein sequence: CASSSGTRGGELFF. The rearrangement joins TRBV7-9 to TRBJ2-2; 7 bases are a match to TRBD2. The germline V gene has CDR1 SEHNR and CDR2 FQNEAQ (reference sequence). The V gene end was trimmed by 5 bases and the J gene end by 8 bases; junction bases not matched to a gene: 8. The CDR3 extends over 14 amino acids.

In regard to this clone: At one end the junction does not follow the germline gene, possibly because of a read error. The chain employs TRBV2 and TRBJ1-6; tentative D call: TRBD1 (5 bases). Germline CDR1 reads SNHLY; CDR2 reads FYNNEI. CDR3 length equals 12 residues. The CDR3 sequence is CASSEGEGPLLF. For the CDR3, the DNA is TGTGCCAGCAGTGAAGGGGAGGGGCCGCTTCTTTTT.

V is TRBV20-1 and J is TRBJ2-2; 11 nucleotides agree with TRBD2. CDR3 length equals 15 residues. Germline CDR1 and CDR2: DFQATT and SNEGSKA (reference sequence). V lost 3 bases to trimming and J lost 4 bases; unmatched junction nucleotides: 4. The CDR3 loop reads CSASTSGSFTGELFF. CDR3 sequence (DNA): TGCAGTGCTAGTACTAGCGGGAGTTTCACCGGGGAGCTGTTTTTT.

The table lists this clone with a count of one. This chain joins TRBV18 and TRBJ2-1; 8 nucleotides match TRBD2. Germline values: CDR1 KGHSH, CDR2 LQKENI. V lost 0 bases, J lost 6 bases, and 4 bases stayed unmatched. This CDR3 is 15 amino acids long. The CDR3 nucleotides are TGTGCCAGCTCACCACCCAGCGGGAGTGGCAATGAGCAGTTCTTC. This encodes CASSPPSGSGNEQFF.

This chain uses TRBV7-9 with TRBJ1-1, with D unresolved. CDR1 and CDR2 from the germline V gene are SEHNR and FQNEAQ (reference sequence). The length of the CDR3 is 12 residues. V gave up 7 bases and J gave up 1 base, with 7 bases separating them. CDR3 sequence reads: CASTTENTEAFF. CDR3 in DNA: TGTGCCAGCACCACAGAGAACACTGAAGCTTTCTTT.

This clone was seen just once. The chain uses TRBV5-1 and TRBJ2-3; 12 bases agree with TRBD1. Trimming cost V 0 bases and J 5 bases; bases outside gene matches: 4. Germline CDR1 and CDR2: SGHRS and YFSETQ. The CDR3 loop spans 16 amino acids. The CDR3 DNA is TGCGCCAGCAGCTTGGAGGGGACAGGGGGCATAGATACGCAGTATTTT. Encoded protein: CASSLEGTGGIDTQYF.

The rearrangement joins TRBV7-3 to TRBJ2-2; TRBD2 aligns across 9 bases. The CDR3 has 15 amino acids. V was pared by 2 bases and J by 5 bases, with 3 bases of the junction left unmatched. Germline values: CDR1 SGHTA, CDR2 FQGTGA. The CDR3 DNA follows: TGTGCCAGCAGCTTAGTAGCGGGAGTAACCGGGGAGCTGTTTTTT. The encoded protein is CASSLVAGVTGELFF.